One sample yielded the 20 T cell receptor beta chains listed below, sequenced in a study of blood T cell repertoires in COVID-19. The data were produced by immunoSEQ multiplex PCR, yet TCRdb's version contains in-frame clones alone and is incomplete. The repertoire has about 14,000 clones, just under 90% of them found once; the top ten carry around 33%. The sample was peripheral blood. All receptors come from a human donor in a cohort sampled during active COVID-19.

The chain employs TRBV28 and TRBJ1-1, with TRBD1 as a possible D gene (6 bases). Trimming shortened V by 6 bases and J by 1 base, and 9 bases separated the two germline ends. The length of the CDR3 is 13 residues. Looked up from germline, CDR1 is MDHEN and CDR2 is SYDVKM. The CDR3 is CASSSQGNTEAFF. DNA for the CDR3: TGTGCCAGCAGCTCACAGGGGAACACTGAAGCTTTCTTT.

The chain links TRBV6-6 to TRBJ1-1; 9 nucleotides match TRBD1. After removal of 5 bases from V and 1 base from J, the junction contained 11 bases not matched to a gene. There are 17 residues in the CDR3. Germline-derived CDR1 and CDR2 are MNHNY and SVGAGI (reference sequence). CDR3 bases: TGTGCCAGCAGTCGAGACAGGGGGGTGTTTTGGAACACTGAAGCTTTCTTT. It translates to CASSRDRGVFWNTEAFF.

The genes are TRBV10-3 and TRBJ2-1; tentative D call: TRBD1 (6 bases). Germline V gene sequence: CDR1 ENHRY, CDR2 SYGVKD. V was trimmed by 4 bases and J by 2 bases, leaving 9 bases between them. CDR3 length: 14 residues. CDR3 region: CAISGQGPYNEQFF. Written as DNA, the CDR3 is TGTGCCATCAGTGGTCAGGGGCCCTACAATGAGCAGTTCTTC.

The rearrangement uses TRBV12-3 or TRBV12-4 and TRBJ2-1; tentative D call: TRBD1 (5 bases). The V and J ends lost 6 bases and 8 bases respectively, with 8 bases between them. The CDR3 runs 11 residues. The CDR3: CASRETDEQFF. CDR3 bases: TGTGCCAGCAGGGAGACAGATGAGCAGTTCTTC.

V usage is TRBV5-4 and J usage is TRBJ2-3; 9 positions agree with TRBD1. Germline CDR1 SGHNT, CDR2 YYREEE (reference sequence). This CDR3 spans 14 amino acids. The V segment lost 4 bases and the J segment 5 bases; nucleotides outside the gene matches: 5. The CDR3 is CASSQQGARDTQYF. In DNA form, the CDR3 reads TGTGCCAGCAGCCAACAGGGGGCAAGAGATACGCAGTATTTT. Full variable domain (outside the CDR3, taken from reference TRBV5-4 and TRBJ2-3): ETGVTQSPTHLIKTRGQQVTLRCSSQSGHNTVSWYQQALGQGPQFIFQYYREEENGRGNFPPRFSGLQFPNYSSELNVNALELDDSALYLCASSQQGARDTQYFGPGTRLTVL.

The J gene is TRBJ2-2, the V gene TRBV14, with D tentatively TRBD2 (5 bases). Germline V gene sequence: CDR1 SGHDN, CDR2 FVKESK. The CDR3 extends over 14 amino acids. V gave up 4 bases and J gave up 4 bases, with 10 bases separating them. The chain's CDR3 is CASSLTSLTGELFF. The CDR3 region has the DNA TGTGCCAGCAGCCTCACTAGTCTCACCGGGGAGCTGTTTTTT.

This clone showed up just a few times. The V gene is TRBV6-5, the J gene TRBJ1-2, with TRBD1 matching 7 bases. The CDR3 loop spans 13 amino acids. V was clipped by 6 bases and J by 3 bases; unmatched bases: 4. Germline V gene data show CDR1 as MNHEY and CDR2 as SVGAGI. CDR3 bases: TGTGCCAGCAGCCAAACAGGGGACTATGGCTACACCTTC. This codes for CASSQTGDYGYTF.

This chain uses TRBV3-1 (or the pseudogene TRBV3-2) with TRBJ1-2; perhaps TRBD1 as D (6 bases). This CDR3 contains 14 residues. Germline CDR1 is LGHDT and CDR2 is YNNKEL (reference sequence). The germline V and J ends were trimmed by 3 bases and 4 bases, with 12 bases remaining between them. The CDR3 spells CASSQRQAPYGYTF. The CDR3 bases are TGTGCCAGCAGCCAGAGACAGGCCCCCTATGGCTACACCTTC.

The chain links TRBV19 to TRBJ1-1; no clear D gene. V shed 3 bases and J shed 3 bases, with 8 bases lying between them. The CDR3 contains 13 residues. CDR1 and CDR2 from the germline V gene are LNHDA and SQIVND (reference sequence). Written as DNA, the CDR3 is TGTGCCAGTAGTATTAGGAGCGACACTGAAGCTTTCTTT. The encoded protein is CASSIRSDTEAFF. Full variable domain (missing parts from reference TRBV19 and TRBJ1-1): DGGITQSPKYLFRKEGQNVTLSCEQNLNHDAMYWYRQDPGQGLRLIYYSQIVNDFQKGDIAEGYSVSREKKESFPLTVTSAQKNPTAFYLCASSIRSDTEAFFGQGTRLTVV.

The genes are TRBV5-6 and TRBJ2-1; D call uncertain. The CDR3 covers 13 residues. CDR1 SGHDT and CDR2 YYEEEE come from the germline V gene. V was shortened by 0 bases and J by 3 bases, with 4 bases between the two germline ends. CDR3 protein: CASSLAFYNEQFF. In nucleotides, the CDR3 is TGTGCCAGCAGCTTGGCTTTCTACAATGAGCAGTTCTTC.

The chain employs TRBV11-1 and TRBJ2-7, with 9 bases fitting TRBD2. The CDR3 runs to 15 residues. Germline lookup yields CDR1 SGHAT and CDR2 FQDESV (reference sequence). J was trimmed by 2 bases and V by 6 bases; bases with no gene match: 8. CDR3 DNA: TGTGCCAGCAGTCGTAGCGGGAGATCGACCTACGAGCAGTACTTC. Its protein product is CASSRSGRSTYEQYF.

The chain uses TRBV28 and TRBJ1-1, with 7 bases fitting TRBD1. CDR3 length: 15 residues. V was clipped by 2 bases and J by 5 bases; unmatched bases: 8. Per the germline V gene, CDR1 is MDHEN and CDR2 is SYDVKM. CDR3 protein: CASSLVQGLGTEAFF. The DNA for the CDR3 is TGTGCCAGCAGTTTAGTACAGGGGTTGGGGACTGAAGCTTTCTTT.

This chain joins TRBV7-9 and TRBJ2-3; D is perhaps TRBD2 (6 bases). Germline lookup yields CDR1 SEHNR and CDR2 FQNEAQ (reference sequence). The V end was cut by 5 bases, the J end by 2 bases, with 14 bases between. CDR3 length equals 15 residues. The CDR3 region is CASSRLGGYTDTQYF. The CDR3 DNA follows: TGTGCCAGCAGCCGATTGGGGGGTTACACAGATACGCAGTATTTT.

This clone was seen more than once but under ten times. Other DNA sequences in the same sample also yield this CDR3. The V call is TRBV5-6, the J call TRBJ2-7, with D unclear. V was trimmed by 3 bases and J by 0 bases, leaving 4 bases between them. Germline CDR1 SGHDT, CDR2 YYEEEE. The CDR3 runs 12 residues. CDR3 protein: CASSSSSYEQYF. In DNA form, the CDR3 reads TGTGCCAGCAGCTCGAGCTCCTACGAGCAGTACTTC.

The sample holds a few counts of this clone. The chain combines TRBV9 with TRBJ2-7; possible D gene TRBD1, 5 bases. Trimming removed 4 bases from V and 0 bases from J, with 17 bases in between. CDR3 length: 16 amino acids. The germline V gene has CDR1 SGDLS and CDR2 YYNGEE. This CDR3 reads CASSPRRDGVSYEQYF. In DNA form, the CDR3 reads TGTGCCAGCAGCCCCCGCAGGGATGGGGTCTCCTACGAGCAGTACTTC.

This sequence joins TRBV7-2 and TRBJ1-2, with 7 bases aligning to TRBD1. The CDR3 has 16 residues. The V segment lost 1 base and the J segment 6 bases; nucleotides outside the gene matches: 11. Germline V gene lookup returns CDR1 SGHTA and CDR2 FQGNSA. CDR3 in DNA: TGTGCCAGCAGCTTAGGACAGGGTCTTTTTATCGATGGCTACACCTTC. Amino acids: CASSLGQGLFIDGYTF.

The CDR3 protein is CASRSQASYEQYF. The CDR3 DNA reads as TGTGCCAGTAGGTCCCAGGCCTCCTACGAGCAGTACTTC. V and J are TRBV19 and TRBJ2-7, with D unclear. Looked up from germline, CDR1 is LNHDA and CDR2 is SQIVND (reference sequence). This CDR3 spans 13 amino acids. V gave up 6 bases and J gave up 0 bases, with 9 bases separating them. Full variable domain (outside the CDR3, taken from reference TRBV19 and TRBJ2-7): DGGITQSPKYLFRKEGQNVTLSCEQNLNHDAMYWYRQDPGQGLRLIYYSQIVNDFQKGDIAEGYSVSREKKESFPLTVTSAQKNPTAFYLCASRSQASYEQYFGPGTRLTVT.

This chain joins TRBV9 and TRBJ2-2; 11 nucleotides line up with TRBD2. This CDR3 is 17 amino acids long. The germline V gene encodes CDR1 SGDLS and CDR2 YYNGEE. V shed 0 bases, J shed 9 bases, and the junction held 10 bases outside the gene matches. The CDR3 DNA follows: TGTGCCAGCAGCGTAGTCGCCGGGACTAGCGGTCCGTGGGAGCTGTTTTTT. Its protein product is CASSVVAGTSGPWELFF.

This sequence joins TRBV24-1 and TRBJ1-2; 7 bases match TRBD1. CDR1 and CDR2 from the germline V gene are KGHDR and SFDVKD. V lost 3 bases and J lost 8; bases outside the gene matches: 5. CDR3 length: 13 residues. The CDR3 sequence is CATSDGDSRGYTF. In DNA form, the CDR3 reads TGTGCCACCAGTGATGGGGACAGTAGGGGCTACACCTTC.

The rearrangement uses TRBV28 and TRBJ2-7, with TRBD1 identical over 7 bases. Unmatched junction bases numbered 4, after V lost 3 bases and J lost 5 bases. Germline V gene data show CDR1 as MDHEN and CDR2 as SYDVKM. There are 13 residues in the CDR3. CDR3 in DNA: TGTGCCAGCAGTTTCCTACAGGGGCACGAGCAGTACTTC. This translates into CASSFLQGHEQYF. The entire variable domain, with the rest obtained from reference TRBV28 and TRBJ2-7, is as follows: DVKVTQSSRYLVKRTGEKVFLECVQDMDHENMFWYRQDPGLGLRLIYFSYDVKMKEKGDIPEGYSVSREKKERFSLILESASTNQTSMYLCASSFLQGHEQYFGPGTRLTVT.